What follows are 2 T cell receptor beta chains derived from one specimen sequenced in a study of OX40 agonist ivuxolimab in advanced cancers. The receptor library was made with the immunoSEQ multiplex PCR assay. This is the immuneACCESS table as TCRdb keeps it, with only in-frame sequences that have V and J called. A part of the clones is gone; compared with another copy, unresolved V genes explain less than half, and the rest is unexplained. This sample comprises approximately 28,000 clones, roughly 88% of them detected only once. The ten most abundant clones make up more than 25% of the sample. The sample in question was CD4+ or CD8+ T cells sorted from blood, obtained in a trial of the OX40 agonist ivuxolimab. The receptors come from an adult with an advanced solid tumor such as melanoma, head and neck, liver or kidney cancer.

This clone was observed a single time. V gene TRBV19 combines with J gene TRBJ2-7; D is possibly TRBD1 or TRBD2 (5 bases each). The CDR3 is 14 amino acids. CDR1 is LNHDA and CDR2 is SQIVND in the germline V gene (reference sequence). V was shortened by 3 bases and J by 2 bases, with 11 bases between the two germline ends. Here the CDR3 reads CASSITGRAYEQYF. CDR3 nucleotides: TGTGCCAGTAGTATCACGGGACGGGCCTACGAGCAGTACTTC.

The chain carries TRBV9 and TRBJ1-1, with 7 bases lining up with TRBD1. V was pared by 0 bases and J by 3 bases, with 2 bases of the junction left unmatched. CDR3 size: 14 residues. Germline V CDR1 and CDR2: SGDLS, YYNGEE. The CDR3 DNA follows: TGTGCCAGCAGCGTAGGGCAGGGGGACACTGAAGCTTTCTTT. The encoded protein is CASSVGQGDTEAFF.